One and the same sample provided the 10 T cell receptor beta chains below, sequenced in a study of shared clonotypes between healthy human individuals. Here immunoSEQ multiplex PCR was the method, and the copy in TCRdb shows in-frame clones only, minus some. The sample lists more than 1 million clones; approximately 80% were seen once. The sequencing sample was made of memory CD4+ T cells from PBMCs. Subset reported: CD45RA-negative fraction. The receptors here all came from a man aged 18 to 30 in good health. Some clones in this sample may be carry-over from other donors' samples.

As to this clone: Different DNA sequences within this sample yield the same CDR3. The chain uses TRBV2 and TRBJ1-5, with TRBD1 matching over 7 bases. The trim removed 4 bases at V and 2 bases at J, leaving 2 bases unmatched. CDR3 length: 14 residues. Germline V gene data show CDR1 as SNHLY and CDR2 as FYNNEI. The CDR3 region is CASSGQGGNQPQHF. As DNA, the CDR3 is TGTGCCAGCAGTGGACAGGGTGGCAATCAGCCCCAGCATTTT. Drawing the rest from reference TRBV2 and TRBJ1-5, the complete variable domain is EPEVTQTPSHQVTQMGQEVILRCVPISNHLYFYWYRQILGQKVEFLVSFYNNEISEKSEIFDDQFSVERPDGSNFTLKIRSTKLEDSAMYFCASSGQGGNQPQHFGDGTRLSIL.

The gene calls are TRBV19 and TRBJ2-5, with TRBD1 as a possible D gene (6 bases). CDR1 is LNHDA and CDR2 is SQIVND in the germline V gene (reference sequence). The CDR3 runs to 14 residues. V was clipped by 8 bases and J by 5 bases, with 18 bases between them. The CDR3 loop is CASGLGQWGETQYF. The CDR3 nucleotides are TGTGCCAGTGGTTTGGGACAATGGGGGGAGACCCAGTACTTC.

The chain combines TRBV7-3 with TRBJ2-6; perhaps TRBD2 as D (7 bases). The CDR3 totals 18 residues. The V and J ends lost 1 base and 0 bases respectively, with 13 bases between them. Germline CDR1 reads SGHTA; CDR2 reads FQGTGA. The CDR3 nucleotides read TGTGCCAGCAGCTTAAGGGGGGGCAGCCCCTCTGGGGCCAACGTCCTGACTTTC. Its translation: CASSLRGGSPSGANVLTF.

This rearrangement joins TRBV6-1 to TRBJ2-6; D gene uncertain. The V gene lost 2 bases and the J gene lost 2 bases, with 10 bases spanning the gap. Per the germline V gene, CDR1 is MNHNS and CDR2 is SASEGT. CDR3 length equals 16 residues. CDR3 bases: TGTGCCAGCAGTGAAAATAGTTATCCTGGGGCCAACGTCCTGACTTTC. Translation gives CASSENSYPGANVLTF.

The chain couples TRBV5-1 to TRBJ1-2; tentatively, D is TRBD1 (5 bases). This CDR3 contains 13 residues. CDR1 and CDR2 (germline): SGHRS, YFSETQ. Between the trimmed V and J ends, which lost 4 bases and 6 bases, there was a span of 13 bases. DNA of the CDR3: TGCGCCAGCAGCACCTATAACAGGAATGGCTACACCTTC. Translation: CASSTYNRNGYTF.

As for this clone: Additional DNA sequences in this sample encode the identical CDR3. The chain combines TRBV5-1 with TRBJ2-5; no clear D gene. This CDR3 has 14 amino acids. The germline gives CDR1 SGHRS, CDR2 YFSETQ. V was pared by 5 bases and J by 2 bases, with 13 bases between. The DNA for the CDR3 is TGCGCCAGCAGTTCCGGACGCGATCAAGAGACCCAGTACTTC. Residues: CASSSGRDQETQYF.

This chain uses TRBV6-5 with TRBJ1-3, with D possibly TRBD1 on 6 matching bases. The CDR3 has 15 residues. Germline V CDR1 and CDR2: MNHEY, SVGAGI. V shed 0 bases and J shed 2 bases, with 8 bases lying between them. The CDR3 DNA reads TGTGCCAGCAGTTACTCGAGACAGGCTGGAAACACCATATATTTT. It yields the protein CASSYSRQAGNTIYF.

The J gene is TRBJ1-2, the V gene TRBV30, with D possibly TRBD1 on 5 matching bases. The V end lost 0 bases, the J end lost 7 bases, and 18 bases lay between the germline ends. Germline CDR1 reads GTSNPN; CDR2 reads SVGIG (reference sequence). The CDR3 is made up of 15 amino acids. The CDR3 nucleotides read TGTGCCTGGAGTGTCGGTTGGCAGGGCAATCTTGGCTACACCTTC. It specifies CAWSVGWQGNLGYTF. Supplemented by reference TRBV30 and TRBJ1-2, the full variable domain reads SQTIHQWPATLVQPVGSPLSLECTVEGTSNPNLYWYRQAAGRGLQLLFYSVGIGQISSEVPQNLSASRPQDRQFILSSKKLLLSDSGFYLCAWSVGWQGNLGYTFGSGTRLTVV.

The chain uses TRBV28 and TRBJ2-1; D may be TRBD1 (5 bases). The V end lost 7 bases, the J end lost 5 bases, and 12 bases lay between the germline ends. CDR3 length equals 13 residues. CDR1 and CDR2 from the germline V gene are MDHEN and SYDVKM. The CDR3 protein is CASTRQFNNEQFF. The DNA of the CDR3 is TGTGCCAGCACTCGACAGTTTAACAATGAGCAGTTCTTC.

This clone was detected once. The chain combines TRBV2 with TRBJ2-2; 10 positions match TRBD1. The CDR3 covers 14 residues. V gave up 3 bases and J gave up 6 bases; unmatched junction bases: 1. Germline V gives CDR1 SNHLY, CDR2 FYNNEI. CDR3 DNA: TGTGCCAGCAGTGATGGGACAGGGGCCGGGGAGCTGTTTTTT. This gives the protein CASSDGTGAGELFF.